This is a list of T cell receptor beta chains from one sample in a study of response to subunit inactivated influenza vaccine. TCRdb used MiXCR to reprocess the RT-PCR reads, holding one entry per CDR3 protein. The sample lists around 600,000 distinct CDR3 sequences, approximately 11% seen once, with approximately 11% in the top ten. These sequences were also reported in another study, on T cells expressing NK-cell markers.

The starting material was PBMCs from blood, obtained on the day of vaccination. All receptors derive from a man in his fifties or sixties who received an inactivated influenza vaccine. Each CDR3 is given with its conserved first and last residue. D genes are given only for firm matches. The size entry is marked missing in some rows and otherwise reads once, few, many or a size class.

J,size,D,V,length,CDR3,DNA
TRBJ2-2,.,.,TRBV7-8,18,CASSPLAGVRRNTGELFF,TGTGCCAGCAGCCCACTAGCAGGGGTGCGGAGAAACACCGGGGAGCTGTTTTTT
TRBJ1-1,.,TRBD1,TRBV7-2,15,CASRPGTGGLVEAFF,TGTGCCAGCAGACCCGGGACAGGGGGCTTGGTTGAAGCTTTCTTT
TRBJ2-3,.,.,TRBV11-2,15,CASSLTGVVADTQYF,TGTGCCAGCAGCTTAACGGGAGTAGTAGCAGATACGCAGTATTTT
TRBJ2-1,.,TRBD2,TRBV7-8,17,CASSLGLAGSSYNEQFF,TGTGCCAGCAGCTTAGGACTAGCGGGGAGCTCCTACAATGAGCAGTTCTTC
TRBJ2-2,few,TRBD1,TRBV19,15,CASSIGGQVSGELFF,TGTGCCAGTAGTATAGGGGGACAGGTGTCCGGGGAGCTGTTTTTT
TRBJ1-2,.,TRBD1,TRBV7-9,13,CASSLVGGFVYTF,TGTGCCAGCAGCTTAGTAGGGGGCTTTGTCTACACCTTC
TRBJ2-1,few,TRBD2,TRBV19,14,CASSIRLASNEQFF,TGTGCCAGTAGTATAAGACTAGCAAGCAATGAGCAGTTCTTC
TRBJ1-5,.,.,TRBV6-2/TRBV6-3,13,CASSYLGGQPQHF,TGTGCCAGCAGTTACCTCGGCGGACAGCCCCAGCATTTT
TRBJ2-3,many,TRBD1,TRBV7-2,15,CASSFGSTGSNTQYF,TGTGCCAGCAGCTTCGGTTCGACAGGGTCAAATACGCAGTATTTT
TRBJ2-5,many,.,TRBV5-6,15,CASSRTRDAGETQYF,TGTGCCAGCAGCCGAACCAGGGATGCCGGGGAGACCCAGTACTTC
TRBJ2-5,.,.,TRBV6-5,14,CASSYRGRRETQYF,TGTGCCAGCAGTTACCGGGGGCGGAGAGAGACCCAGTACTTC
TRBJ2-7,.,.,TRBV28,13,CASRRPSSYEQYF,TGTGCCAGCCGACGACCGAGCTCCTACGAGCAGTACTTC
TRBJ2-6,.,TRBD1,TRBV3-1,17,CASSPQGAYSGANVLTF,TGTGCCAGCAGCCCCCAGGGGGCCTACTCTGGGGCCAACGTCCTGACTTTC
TRBJ1-2,few,.,TRBV7-2,16,CASSFSSGRTDYGYTF,TGTGCCAGCAGCTTTTCAAGTGGACGGACAGACTATGGCTACACCTTC
TRBJ2-2,many,.,TRBV12-3/TRBV12-4,14,CASSLFRNTGELFF,TGTGCCAGCAGTTTATTCCGGAACACCGGGGAGCTGTTTTTT
TRBJ1-2,.,TRBD1,TRBV5-4,15,CASSSMDRYSFGYTF,TGTGCCAGCAGCTCCATGGACAGGTATAGCTTCGGCTACACCTTC
TRBJ2-7,.,TRBD2,TRBV20-1,15,CSARDLAGGPSEQYF,TGCAGTGCTAGAGATTTAGCGGGAGGGCCCAGCGAGCAGTACTTC
TRBJ2-7,few,.,TRBV7-2,14,CASSSGRTSYEQYF,TGTGCCAGCAGCTCGGGACGGACTTCCTACGAGCAGTACTTC
TRBJ1-6,few,.,TRBV28,15,CASSSGTEYNSPLHF,TGTGCCAGCAGTTCGGGGACTGAATATAATTCACCCCTCCACTTT
TRBJ2-7,few,.,TRBV15,16,CATSRDRGTGLYEQYF,TGTGCCACCAGCAGAGATCGGGGGACTGGACTCTACGAGCAGTACTTC
TRBJ2-5,.,.,TRBV10-3,16,CAISGAGEKELETQYF,TGTGCCATCAGTGGAGCAGGGGAAAAGGAGCTGGAGACCCAGTACTTC
TRBJ1-6,.,.,TRBV6-5,16,CASSYSSGSVVSPLHF,TGTGCCAGCAGTTACTCATCGGGATCTGTCGTCTCACCCCTCCACTTT